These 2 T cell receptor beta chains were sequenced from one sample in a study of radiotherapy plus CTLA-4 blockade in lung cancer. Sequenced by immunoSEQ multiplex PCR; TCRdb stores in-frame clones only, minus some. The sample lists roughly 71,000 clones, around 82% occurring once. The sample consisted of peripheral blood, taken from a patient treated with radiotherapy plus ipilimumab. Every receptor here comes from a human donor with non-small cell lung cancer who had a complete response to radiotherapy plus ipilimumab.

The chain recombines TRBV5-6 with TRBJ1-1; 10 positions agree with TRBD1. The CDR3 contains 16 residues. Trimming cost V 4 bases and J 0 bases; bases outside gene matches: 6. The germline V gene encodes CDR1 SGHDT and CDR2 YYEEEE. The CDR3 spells CASSLGQGGMNTEAFF. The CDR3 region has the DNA TGTGCCAGCAGCCTTGGACAGGGGGGGATGAACACTGAAGCTTTCTTT.

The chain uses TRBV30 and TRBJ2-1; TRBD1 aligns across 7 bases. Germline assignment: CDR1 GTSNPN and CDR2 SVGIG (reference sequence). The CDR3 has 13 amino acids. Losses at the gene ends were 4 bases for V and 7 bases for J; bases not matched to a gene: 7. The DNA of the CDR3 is TGTGCCTGGAAGAAGGGGGCCGCAAATGAGCAGTTCTTC. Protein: CAWKKGAANEQFF.